These 24 T cell receptor beta chains originate from one sample sequenced in a study of breast tumors, draining lymph nodes, adjacent tissues. TCRdb re-called the multiplex PCR reads with MiXCR, one entry per CDR3 protein. Altogether approximately 63,000 distinct CDR3 sequences are present, less than 75% being singletons, with the ten largest covering around 19%. Sequenced: breast tumor tissue. Receptor source: a female donor with breast cancer. Some clones in this sample may be carry-over from other donors' samples.

V is TRBV20-1 and J is TRBJ2-1, with a tentative D call TRBD2 (5 bases). Germline V gene data show CDR1 as DFQATT and CDR2 as SNEGSKA (reference sequence). Trimming removed 6 bases from V and 2 bases from J, with 20 bases in between. This CDR3 spans 16 amino acids. The CDR3 DNA sequence: TGCAGTGCCCCGAGGGCCCAGGTCTCAGCCTACAATGAGCAGTTCTTC. It encodes CSAPRAQVSAYNEQFF.

Turning to this clonotype: A much larger clone differs by one base, so this may be a read error. This chain connects TRBV29-1 to TRBJ2-1; D may be TRBD2 (5 bases). The CDR3 has 14 amino acids. Germline V CDR1 and CDR2: SQVTM, ANQGSEA. The CDR3 is CSVDPSPVGPERFF. DNA for the CDR3: TGCAGCGTAGACCCTAGCCCCGTTGGTCCAGAGCGGTTCTTC.

This clonotype was seen a few times. This clone may be a read error of a much larger clone one base away. V and J are TRBV11-2 and TRBJ2-1, with D perhaps matching TRBD1 (5 bases). This CDR3 is built from 13 residues. Germline assignment: CDR1 SGHAT and CDR2 FQNNGV. V was clipped by 2 bases and J by 9 bases, with 11 bases between them. The CDR3: CASSLKGFSEQFF. The CDR3 DNA reads as TGTGCCAGCAGCTTAAAGGGGTTCTCTGAGCAGTTCTTC.

The chain employs TRBV2 and TRBJ2-7; 11 bases fit TRBD1. CDR3 size: 14 residues. The germline V gene has CDR1 SNHLY and CDR2 FYNNEI. Trimming removed 7 bases from V and 7 bases from J; junction bases left unmatched: 9. CDR3 in amino acids: CASNTRDRGEEQYF. DNA of the CDR3: TGTGCCAGCAATACCCGGGACAGGGGGGAAGAGCAGTACTTC.

The genes are TRBV29-1 and TRBJ2-6; D call uncertain. The CDR3 runs 14 residues. Trimming took off 1 base at V and 2 bases at J, with 6 bases between the two ends. The germline gives CDR1 SQVTM, CDR2 ANQGSEA. CDR3 loop: CSVEGSAGANVLTF. The DNA of the CDR3 is TGCAGCGTTGAAGGCAGTGCTGGGGCCAACGTCCTGACTTTC.

As concerns this clonotype: At one end the junction does not follow the germline gene, possibly because of a read error. The gene calls are TRBV6-2 or TRBV6-3 and TRBJ2-2, with 7 bases fitting TRBD2. Per germline, CDR1 MNHEY and CDR2 SVGEGT. The CDR3 covers 16 residues. CDR3 DNA: TGTGCCGGCAGTCACTCGGGGGGTTCTGGCACCGGGGAGCTGTTTTTT. Protein sequence: CAGSHSGGSGTGELFF.

V gene TRBV20-1 combines with J gene TRBJ2-5, with no clear D. V lost 5 bases and J 1 base, leaving 8 bases between the germline ends. Germline V gene lookup returns CDR1 DFQATT and CDR2 SNEGSKA (reference sequence). The CDR3 contains 12 residues. CDR3 amino acids: CSAPLLQETQYF. In DNA form, the CDR3 reads TGCAGTGCTCCCCTGCTCCAAGAGACCCAGTACTTC.

The V gene is TRBV7-9, the J gene TRBJ1-6; D is uncertain. This CDR3 is 14 amino acids long. V was trimmed by 1 base and J by 8 bases, leaving 9 bases between them. The germline V gene has CDR1 SEHNR and CDR2 FQNEAQ (reference sequence). The CDR3 bases are TGTGCCAGCAGCTTAGACAGCGCCTATTCACCCCTCCACTTT. Its translation: CASSLDSAYSPLHF.

This clonotype showed up many times. V is TRBV6-1 and J is TRBJ2-5; D is perhaps TRBD2 (5 bases). V was trimmed by 1 base and J by 9 bases, leaving 15 bases between them. From germline, CDR1 is MNHNS and CDR2 SASEGT. The CDR3 runs 14 residues. CDR3 in amino acids: CASSEVDSSRAQYF. Written as DNA, the CDR3 is TGTGCCAGCAGTGAAGTGGACTCCTCTAGGGCCCAGTACTTC.

The chain links TRBV7-2 to TRBJ2-3; D unresolved. The CDR3 sequence is 15 residues long. Germline assignment: CDR1 SGHTA and CDR2 FQGNSA. V was pared by 2 bases and J by 2 bases, with 11 bases between. CDR3 DNA sequence: TGTGCCAGCAGCTTATTGCTAGAGCACACAGATACGCAGTATTTT. Translating gives CASSLLLEHTDTQYF.

About this clonotype: Sequence at one end of the junction differs from germline and may be a read error. This sequence joins TRBV2 and TRBJ1-4; perhaps TRBD1 as D (5 bases). Germline V gives CDR1 SNHLY, CDR2 FYNNEI. There are 14 residues in the CDR3. The CDR3 sequence: CASSDWSGDEQLFF. The CDR3 DNA reads as TGTGCCAGCAGTGATTGGTCGGGGGATGAACAACTGTTTTTT.

V is TRBV7-9 and J is TRBJ2-7, with a possible D match to TRBD1 (6 bases). This CDR3 region has 14 residues. Germline assignment: CDR1 SEHNR and CDR2 FQNEAQ (reference sequence). V was cut by 5 bases and J by 0 bases, with 11 bases left in between. The CDR3 DNA reads as TGTGCCAGCAGCCCCGGGACACCCTCCTACGAGCAGTACTTC. It is translated as CASSPGTPSYEQYF.

This clonotype appeared a few times. The J gene is TRBJ2-3, the V gene TRBV7-9; 9 positions agree with TRBD2. CDR1 and CDR2 from the germline V gene are SEHNR and FQNEAQ (reference sequence). The CDR3 loop spans 17 amino acids. The V gene end was trimmed by 6 bases and the J gene end by 6 bases; junction bases not matched to a gene: 16. CDR3 nucleotide sequence: TGTGCCAGCAGTGCGGGGCTAGCGGGATTCTCTGGCGATACGCAGTATTTT. It is translated as CASSAGLAGFSGDTQYF.

This clonotype was seen only once. V usage is TRBV4-2 and J usage is TRBJ2-3, with no clear D. The CDR3 is made up of 15 amino acids. Trimming removed 0 bases at V and 0 bases at J, with 7 bases between. The germline V gene encodes CDR1 LGHNA and CDR2 YNFKEQ. The CDR3 nucleotides read TGTGCCAGCAGCCAAGACGAACCGAGCACAGATACGCAGTATTTT. It encodes CASSQDEPSTDTQYF.

About this clonotype: A much larger clone lies a single base off, so this may be a read error. The conserved phenylalanine or tryptophan is not found at the CDR3 terminus, so this likely reflects a read error. This chain connects TRBV30 to TRBJ2-2; D not certain. The CDR3 is made up of 17 amino acids. Between the trimmed V and J ends, which lost 0 bases and 3 bases, there was a span of 17 bases. The germline V gene has CDR1 GTSNPN and CDR2 SVGIG (reference sequence). The DNA of the CDR3 is TGTGCCTGGAGTGTATGGGCAGACCCGCGTGACACCGGGGAGCTGTTTGTT. It yields the protein CAWSVWADPRDTGELFV.

The gene calls are TRBV7-9 and TRBJ2-5; the match to TRBD2 covers 10 bases. CDR1 is SEHNR, CDR2 FQNEAQ, per germline (reference sequence). V was pared by 6 bases and J by 1 base, with 20 bases of the junction left unmatched. The CDR3 loop spans 20 amino acids. CDR3: CASSAGLAGASWGTQETQYF. The CDR3 coding sequence is TGTGCCAGCAGTGCGGGGCTAGCGGGAGCTTCCTGGGGCACCCAAGAGACCCAGTACTTC.

The J gene is TRBJ2-3, the V gene TRBV7-9; D ambiguous. The V gene lost 5 bases and the J gene lost 3 bases, with 6 bases spanning the gap. In germline, CDR1 is SEHNR, CDR2 FQNEAQ (reference sequence). The CDR3 loop spans 12 amino acids. The CDR3 bases are TGTGCCAGCAGCCCCGAAACAGATACGCAGTATTTT. It codes for CASSPETDTQYF. Combining the CDR3 with reference TRBV7-9 and TRBJ2-3 gives the whole variable domain DTGVSQNPRHKITKRGQNVTFRCDPISEHNRLYWYRQTLGQGPEFLTYFQNEAQLEKSRLLSDRFSAERPKGSFSTLEIQRTEQGDSAMYLCASSPETDTQYFGPGTRLTVL.

As DNA, the CDR3 is TGTGCCAGCAGCTTCCTACAGGGGAACTATGGCTACACCTTC. This codes for CASSFLQGNYGYTF. The chain carries TRBV7-2 and TRBJ1-2; TRBD1 matches 7 bases. The CDR3 extends over 14 amino acids. V lost 3 bases and J lost 2; bases outside the gene matches: 3. The germline V gene has CDR1 SGHTA and CDR2 FQGNSA. Full variable domain (rest looked up from reference TRBV7-2 and TRBJ1-2): GAGVSQSPSNKVTEKGKDVELRCDPISGHTALYWYRQSLGQGLEFLIYFQGNSAPDKSGLPSDRFSAERTGGSVSTLTIQRTQQEDSAVYLCASSFLQGNYGYTFGSGTRLTVV.

This clonotype rates as large. This sequence joins TRBV14 and TRBJ2-7; D possibly corresponds to TRBD1 (6 bases). V was pared by 2 bases and J by 7 bases, with 12 bases between. Germline lookup yields CDR1 SGHDN and CDR2 FVKESK. This CDR3 spans 13 amino acids. The CDR3 protein is CASSQWERGEQYF. For the CDR3, the DNA is TGTGCCAGCAGCCAATGGGAGAGGGGGGAGCAGTACTTC.

This clonotype was seen many times. The V gene is TRBV12-3 or TRBV12-4, the J gene TRBJ2-3; D is perhaps TRBD1 (6 bases). V dropped 5 bases and J dropped 1 base, with 19 bases sitting between them. This CDR3 has 17 amino acids. CDR3 bases: TGTGCCAGCAGTGCCCATGAAGGAGAGGGGGGCACAGATACGCAGTATTTT. Its translation: CASSAHEGEGGTDTQYF.

This chain uses TRBV30 with TRBJ1-4; possible D gene TRBD1, 6 bases. The CDR3 consists of 14 residues. Germline CDR1 GTSNPN, CDR2 SVGIG (reference sequence). V was pared by 2 bases and J by 11 bases, with 18 bases between. This CDR3 reads CAWSTRVRGEKLFF. In DNA form, the CDR3 reads TGTGCCTGGAGTACACGGGTCAGGGGTGAGAAACTGTTTTTT.

CDR3 in DNA: TGTGCCATCAGCCCCCAGGGTAGTCCCTCTGGAAACACCATATATTTT. Protein: CAISPQGSPSGNTIYF. J is TRBJ1-3 and V is TRBV10-3; tentatively, D is TRBD1 (5 bases). This CDR3 comprises 16 residues. Germline values: CDR1 ENHRY, CDR2 SYGVKD. V lost 6 bases and J 0 bases, leaving 15 bases between the germline ends.

This clonotype was found many times. The V and J genes are TRBV4-2 and TRBJ2-2, with no clear D. The CDR3 sequence is 16 residues long. CDR1 is LGHNA, CDR2 YNFKEQ, per germline. The V end was cut by 1 base, the J end by 7 bases, with 16 bases between. The CDR3 loop is CASSQGRTTMDGELFF. CDR3 nucleotides: TGTGCCAGCAGCCAAGGGCGGACCACTATGGACGGGGAGCTGTTTTTT.

The V and J genes are TRBV14 and TRBJ2-7; D not certain. CDR1 and CDR2 from the germline V gene are SGHDN and FVKESK. The germline V and J ends were trimmed by 3 bases and 7 bases, with 16 bases remaining between them. This CDR3 is built from 14 residues. The CDR3 sequence: CASSHRSIGGEQYF. In nucleotides, the CDR3 is TGTGCCAGCAGCCACCGGAGCATCGGTGGAGAGCAGTACTTC.